This T cell receptor (beta chain) was sequenced in a study of T cells in Graves' hyperthyroidism and ophthalmopathy. Overall study context: Peripheral blood samples were taken at initial diagnosis, prior to any treatment. Findings and limits, study-wide: Separating ophthalmopathy from stable hyperthyroidism was achieved by a 13 V-J model. Clonotypes that were expanded in thyroid above 0.001 mostly appeared in blood too.

Details on this clonotype: Its antigen is unidentified.

RNA transcripts served as the template for amplifying TCR beta CDR3 regions. An initial round of RT-PCR targeting the TCR CDR3 relied on the HTBI primer set. TCRdb re-derived calls from the multiplex PCR reads in MiXCR, one entry per CDR3 protein. The repertoire holds about 700,000 distinct CDR3 sequences, 14% seen once, with about 9.4% in the top ten. Germline V gene lookup returns CDR1 LNHDA and CDR2 SQIVND (reference sequence). This CDR3 has 13 amino acids. The V end was cut by 5 bases, the J end by 7 bases, with 12 bases between. Sequenced: blood. The sequence derives from a woman in her late teens or twenties with Graves' hyperthyroidism. This chain connects TRBV19 to TRBJ1-5; tentative D call: TRBD1 (6 bases). CDR3 sequence reads: CASSPSQGQPQHF. The CDR3 DNA sequence: TGTGCCAGTAGTCCCTCCCAGGGGCAGCCCCAGCATTTT.